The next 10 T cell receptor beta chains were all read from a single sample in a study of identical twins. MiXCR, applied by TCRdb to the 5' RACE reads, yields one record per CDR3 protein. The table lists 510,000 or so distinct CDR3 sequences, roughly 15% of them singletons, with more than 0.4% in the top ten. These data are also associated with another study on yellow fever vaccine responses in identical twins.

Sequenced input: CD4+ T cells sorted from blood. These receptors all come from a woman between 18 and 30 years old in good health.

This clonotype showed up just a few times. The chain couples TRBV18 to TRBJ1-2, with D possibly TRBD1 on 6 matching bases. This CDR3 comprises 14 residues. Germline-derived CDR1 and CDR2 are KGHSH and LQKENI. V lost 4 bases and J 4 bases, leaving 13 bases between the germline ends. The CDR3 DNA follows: TGTGCCAGCTCACTCCCCGGGACACCCTATGGCTACACCTTC. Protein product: CASSLPGTPYGYTF.

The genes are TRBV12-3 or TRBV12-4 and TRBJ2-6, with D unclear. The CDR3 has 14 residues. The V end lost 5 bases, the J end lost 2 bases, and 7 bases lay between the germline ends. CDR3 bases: TGTGCCAGCAGTCCCCGGACTGGGGCCAACGTCCTGACTTTC. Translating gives CASSPRTGANVLTF.

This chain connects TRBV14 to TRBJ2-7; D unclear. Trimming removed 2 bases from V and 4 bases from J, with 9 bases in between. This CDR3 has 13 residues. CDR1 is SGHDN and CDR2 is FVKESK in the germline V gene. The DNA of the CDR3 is TGTGCCAGCAGCCAAAAGAACGAGTACGAGCAGTACGTC. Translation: CASSQKNEYEQYV.

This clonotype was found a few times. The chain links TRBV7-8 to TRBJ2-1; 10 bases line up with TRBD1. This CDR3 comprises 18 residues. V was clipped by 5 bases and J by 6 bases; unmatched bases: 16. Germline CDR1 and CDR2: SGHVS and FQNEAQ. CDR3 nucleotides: TGTGCCAGCAGCCAACCCAGCCCCGGGACAGGGGTCCGCAATGAGCAGTTCTTC. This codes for CASSQPSPGTGVRNEQFF. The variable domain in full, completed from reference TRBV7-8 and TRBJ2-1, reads GAGVSQSPRYKVAKRGQDVALRCDPISGHVSLFWYQQALGQGPEFLTYFQNEAQLDKSGLPSDRFFAERPEGSVSTLKIQRTQQEDSAVYLCASSQPSPGTGVRNEQFFGPGTRLTVL.

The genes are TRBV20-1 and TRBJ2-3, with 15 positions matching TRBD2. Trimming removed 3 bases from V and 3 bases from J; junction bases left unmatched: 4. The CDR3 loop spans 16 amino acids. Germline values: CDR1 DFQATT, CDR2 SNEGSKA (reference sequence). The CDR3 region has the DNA TGCAGTGCTAGCAAGGGACTAGCGGGAGGAACAGATACGCAGTATTTT. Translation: CSASKGLAGGTDTQYF.

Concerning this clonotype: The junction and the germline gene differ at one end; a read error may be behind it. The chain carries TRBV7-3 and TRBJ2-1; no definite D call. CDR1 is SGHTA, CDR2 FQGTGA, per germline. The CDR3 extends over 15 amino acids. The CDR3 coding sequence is TGTGCCAGCAGCACCACTGGAAGCTCCTACAATAAGCAGTTCTTC. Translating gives CASSTTGSSYNKQFF.

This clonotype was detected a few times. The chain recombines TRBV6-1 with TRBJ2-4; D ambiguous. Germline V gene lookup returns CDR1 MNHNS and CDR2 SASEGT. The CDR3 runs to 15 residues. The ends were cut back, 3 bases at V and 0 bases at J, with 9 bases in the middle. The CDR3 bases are TGTGCCAGCAGTGATAGGGATATAGCCAAAAACATTCAGTACTTC. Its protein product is CASSDRDIAKNIQYF.

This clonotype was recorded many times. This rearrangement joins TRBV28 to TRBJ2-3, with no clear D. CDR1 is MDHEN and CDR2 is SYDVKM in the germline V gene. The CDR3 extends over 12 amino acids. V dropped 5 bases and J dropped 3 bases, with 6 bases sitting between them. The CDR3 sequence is CASSIRTDTQYF. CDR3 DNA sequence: TGTGCCAGCAGTATAAGAACAGATACGCAGTATTTT.

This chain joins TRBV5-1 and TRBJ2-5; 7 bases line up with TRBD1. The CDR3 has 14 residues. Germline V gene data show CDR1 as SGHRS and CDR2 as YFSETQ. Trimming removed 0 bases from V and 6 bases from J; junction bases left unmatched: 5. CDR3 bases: TGCGCCAGCAGCTTGGAGGGACAGACCCAGACCCAGTACTTC. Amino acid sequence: CASSLEGQTQTQYF.

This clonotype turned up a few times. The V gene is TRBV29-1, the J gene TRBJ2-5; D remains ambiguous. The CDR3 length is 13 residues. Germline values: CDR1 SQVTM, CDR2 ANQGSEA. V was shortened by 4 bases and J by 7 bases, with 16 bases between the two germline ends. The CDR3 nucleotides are TGCAGCGTTGCCGAAGGAACCTTCGGGACCCAGTACTTC. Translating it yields CSVAEGTFGTQYF.